The source of this T cell receptor (beta chain) is a study of blood T cells in healthy people across ages. PCR was performed a second time for about 7 to 11 cycles using a sample-barcoded 5' primer and a J-beta primer mix. TCRdb called the 5' RACE reads again in MiXCR, with one record for every CDR3 protein. The sample lists about 1.8 million distinct CDR3 sequences, roughly 50% occurring once. This CDR3 contains 16 residues. Trimming stripped 5 bases from V and 0 bases from J, with 14 bases between. Looked up from germline, CDR1 is LNHDA and CDR2 is SQIVND (reference sequence). Sequenced material: blood. The rearrangement joins TRBV19 to TRBJ2-1; weak D call: TRBD1 (6 bases). The sequence was obtained from a woman aged 40 to 55 in good health. The CDR3 loop is CASSPRQDSSYNEQFF. CDR3 bases: TGTGCCAGTAGTCCGAGACAGGACAGCTCCTACAATGAGCAGTTCTTC. The variable domain in full, with the rest retrieved from reference TRBV19 and TRBJ2-1, is DGGITQSPKYLFRKEGQNVTLSCEQNLNHDAMYWYRQDPGQGLRLIYYSQIVNDFQKGDIAEGYSVSREKKESFPLTVTSAQKNPTAFYLCASSPRQDSSYNEQFFGPGTRLTVL.